The TCR beta chain under discussion was sequenced for a study of T cells in Graves' hyperthyroidism and ophthalmopathy. Many counts were recorded for this clonotype. It was RNA transcripts that yielded the amplified TCR beta CDR3 regions. In the first-round RT-PCR of the TCR CDR3, the HTBI primer set was used. One entry per CDR3 protein results from TCRdb running MiXCR on the multiplex PCR reads. The sample has 500,000 to 800,000 distinct CDR3 sequences, around 13% seen once; the top ten hold approximately 13%. Ophthalmopathy patients had Clinical Activity Score at least 3, NOSPECS grade at least 4, duration under 3 months. The source material was blood. The receptor comes from a woman in her forties or fifties with Graves' ophthalmopathy.

The CDR3 is CASSPVSRLLAGYNEQFF. The CDR3 bases are TGTGCCAGCAGCCCCGTCTCGAGGCTACTAGCGGGGTACAATGAGCAGTTCTTC. This sequence joins TRBV28 and TRBJ2-1; 10 positions agree with TRBD2. In germline, CDR1 is MDHEN, CDR2 SYDVKM. The CDR3 runs 18 residues. The V gene end was trimmed by 6 bases and the J gene end by 4 bases; junction bases not matched to a gene: 15.